Given below is one T cell receptor beta chain in context. The target antigen is unknown. TCRdb keeps only in-frame clones here, not all; method: immunoSEQ multiplex PCR. The sample contains 90,000 to 120,000 clones, under 97% of which appear only once. The sample is drawn from a study of cytomegalovirus exposure and HLA in healthy donors. Separation from the approximately 670-subject first cohort characterized the 120-subject validation cohort, to which the donors belonged. J was trimmed by 8 bases and V by 4 bases; bases with no gene match: 22. The germline gives CDR1 LGHNA, CDR2 YNFKEQ. This CDR3 has 19 amino acids. Findings of the study overall: As confirmed in vitro, a few CMV-associated chains were specific for CMV antigens. Subsequent analysis of the approximately 110 validation repertoires found a tendency for first-cohort TCR clusters to co-occur. Rare TCR sequences predominated, though certain public TCRs were found in many donors.

The source is a woman younger than 35 in good health and CMV-seronegative. J is TRBJ2-1 and V is TRBV4-2; 8 nucleotides line up with TRBD2. Sequencing used PBMCs. Here the CDR3 reads CASSPKPYGTRGSFYEQFF. In nucleotides, the CDR3 is TGTGCCAGCAGCCCCAAACCTTATGGGACTAGGGGCTCGTTCTATGAGCAGTTCTTC.